A single sample is the source of the 14 T cell receptor beta chains below, sequenced in a study of blood T cell repertoires in COVID-19. TCRdb keeps only in-frame clones here, not all; method: immunoSEQ multiplex PCR. The sample records about 390,000 clones, 85% to 90% being singletons. Sequenced sample: PBMCs or T cells enriched from blood (not recorded which). These receptors originate from a woman aged 45 to 65 who had recovered from COVID-19.

This clone has just one count. The chain links TRBV28 to TRBJ2-3, with 10 bases that match TRBD1. The CDR3 is 17 amino acids. The junction had 13 bases not matched to a gene; V was cut back by 6 bases and J by 4 bases. Germline V gene data show CDR1 as MDHEN and CDR2 as SYDVKM. The CDR3 here is CASRDRGRPGVPDTQYF. CDR3 sequence (DNA): TGTGCCAGCAGAGACAGGGGGCGCCCGGGTGTTCCAGATACGCAGTATTTT.

The V and J genes are TRBV10-3 and TRBJ1-2; 10 nucleotides agree with TRBD1. This CDR3 spans 14 amino acids. The V and J ends lost 7 bases and 7 bases, in that order; junction bases with no gene match: 9. The germline CDR1 and CDR2 sequences are ENHRY and SYGVKD. The CDR3 reads CAITATGGVGGYTF. CDR3 bases: TGTGCCATCACCGCGACAGGGGGCGTCGGTGGCTACACCTTC.

This chain links TRBV11-3 with TRBJ1-1, with D unclear. This CDR3 has 13 amino acids. With 4 bases removed from V and 5 bases from J, the gap between germline ends came to 11 bases. Germline CDR1 is SGHNT and CDR2 is YENEEA. CDR3 coding DNA: TGTGCCAGCAGCTCAGGACTGCGGACTGAAGCTTTCTTT. This encodes CASSSGLRTEAFF.

The chain links TRBV28 to TRBJ1-5, with 8 positions matching TRBD1. CDR1 and CDR2 from the germline V gene are MDHEN and SYDVKM. The CDR3 consists of 16 residues. The J segment lost 7 bases and the V segment lost 3 bases, leaving 11 bases of the junction unmatched. CDR3 amino acids: CASSFRSGGYGQPQHF. The CDR3 nucleotides are TGTGCCAGCAGTTTTAGGTCAGGGGGCTATGGGCAGCCCCAGCATTTT.

The chain couples TRBV3-1 (or the pseudogene TRBV3-2) to TRBJ1-6; 8 positions agree with TRBD1. The CDR3 sequence is 15 residues long. Trimming took 0 bases from V and 9 from J; bases not matched to a gene: 4. Germline V gives CDR1 LGHDT, CDR2 YNNKEL (reference sequence). CDR3 sequence (DNA): TGTGCCAGCAGCCAAGATTGGACAGGGACTTCACCCCTCCACTTT. Its protein product is CASSQDWTGTSPLHF.

The chain joins TRBV4-1 to TRBJ1-1; D is ambiguous. V shed 0 bases and J shed 2 bases, with 7 bases lying between them. CDR1 is MGHRA and CDR2 is YSYEKL in the germline V gene. The CDR3 is 14 amino acids. The CDR3 sequence is CASSQESYNTEAFF. CDR3 bases: TGCGCCAGCAGCCAAGAGAGTTACAACACTGAAGCTTTCTTT.

The chain uses TRBV2 and TRBJ1-2; D is ambiguous. The V and J ends lost 1 base and 7 bases respectively, with 10 bases between them. The germline CDR1 and CDR2 sequences are SNHLY and FYNNEI. The CDR3 length is 13 residues. The CDR3 DNA follows: TGTGCCAGCAGTGAAGATCAGGCAAGTGGCTACACCTTC. The encoded protein is CASSEDQASGYTF.

The chain links TRBV5-1 to TRBJ1-4; 8 bases agree with TRBD1. Unmatched junction bases numbered 10, after V lost 4 bases and J lost 2 bases. There are 17 residues in the CDR3. The germline V gene encodes CDR1 SGHRS and CDR2 YFSETQ. The CDR3, as DNA: TGCGCCAGCAGCGTAGGACAGGGACGGTCTACTAATGAAAAACTGTTTTTT. It specifies CASSVGQGRSTNEKLFF. Drawing the rest from reference TRBV5-1 and TRBJ1-4, the complete variable domain is KAGVTQTPRYLIKTRGQQVTLSCSPISGHRSVSWYQQTPGQGLQFLFEYFSETQRNKGNFPGRFSGRQFSNSRSEMNVSTLELGDSALYLCASSVGQGRSTNEKLFFGSGTQLSVL.

The rearrangement joins TRBV3-1 (or the pseudogene TRBV3-2) to TRBJ2-3, with 8 bases that match TRBD2. Germline values: CDR1 LGHDT, CDR2 YNNKEL (reference sequence). Trimming cost V 0 bases and J 4 bases; bases outside gene matches: 9. The CDR3 loop spans 17 amino acids. CDR3 residues: CASSQDRGGHGADTQYF. The CDR3 DNA is TGTGCCAGCAGCCAAGATCGGGGGGGCCATGGGGCAGATACGCAGTATTTT.

V is TRBV5-1 and J is TRBJ2-1; 7 bases are a match to TRBD2. This CDR3 is built from 13 residues. V gave up 6 bases and J gave up 5 bases; unmatched junction bases: 5. Germline V gene lookup returns CDR1 SGHRS and CDR2 YFSETQ. CDR3 DNA sequence: TGCGCCAGCATGGGACTAAAAAACAATGAGCAGTTCTTC. This gives the protein CASMGLKNNEQFF.

The chain uses TRBV5-1 and TRBJ1-1; D remains unclear. Trimming stripped 0 bases from V and 0 bases from J, with 15 bases between. Looked up from germline, CDR1 is SGHRS and CDR2 is YFSETQ. The CDR3 length is 17 residues. DNA of the CDR3: TGCGCCAGCAGCTTGGATTTATTGAGCTTCATGAACACTGAAGCTTTCTTT. Protein: CASSLDLLSFMNTEAFF. The variable domain in full, with the rest retrieved from reference TRBV5-1 and TRBJ1-1, is KAGVTQTPRYLIKTRGQQVTLSCSPISGHRSVSWYQQTPGQGLQFLFEYFSETQRNKGNFPGRFSGRQFSNSRSEMNVSTLELGDSALYLCASSLDLLSFMNTEAFFGQGTRLTVV.

This clone came up a few times. This chain links TRBV25-1 with TRBJ2-1; D is perhaps TRBD2 (7 bases). This CDR3 is built from 15 residues. In germline, CDR1 is MGHDK, CDR2 SYGVNS. The V end was cut by 6 bases, the J end by 6 bases, with 18 bases between. CDR3 bases: TGTGCCAGCAGCCCAGGGGAGGGGACGGGCAATGAGCAGTTCTTC. Protein: CASSPGEGTGNEQFF.

Only one count was recorded for this clone. The rearrangement links TRBV2 to TRBJ1-4; 7 bases are shared with TRBD1. Germline values: CDR1 SNHLY, CDR2 FYNNEI. CDR3 length: 16 amino acids. The ends lost 3 bases at V and 11 bases at J; junction bases unmatched: 15. CDR3 DNA sequence: TGTGCCAGCAGTGACGGCTTGGGCAGGGGGAAAGACAAACTGTTTTTT. Translated: CASSDGLGRGKDKLFF.

V gene TRBV18 combines with J gene TRBJ1-4; TRBD1 matches at 7 bases. Germline V gene data show CDR1 as KGHSH and CDR2 as LQKENI. This CDR3 comprises 14 residues. After removal of 6 bases from V and 4 bases from J, the junction contained 5 bases not matched to a gene. For the CDR3, the DNA is TGTGCCAGCTCCCCGGACAGGTATAATGAAAAACTGTTTTTT. Residues: CASSPDRYNEKLFF.